This TCR beta chain is from a study of blood T cell repertoires in COVID-19. V trimming: 0 bases; J trimming: 3 bases; junction bases outside the gene matches: 4. CDR3 length: 16 residues. CDR1 is SNHLY, CDR2 FYNNEI, per germline. This clone has only one observation. The repertoire was sequenced with immunoSEQ multiplex PCR; TCRdb's copy has only in-frame clones and lacks some. The sample has over 200,000 clones, about 87% seen once; the top ten hold around 3.8%. The sequence was obtained from a woman in her thirties who had been exposed to COVID-19. The rearrangement joins TRBV2 to TRBJ2-4; 8 bases agree with TRBD2. Sequences were obtained from PBMCs or T cells enriched from blood (not recorded which). The CDR3 sequence: CASSEATSVDKNIQYF. The DNA of the CDR3 is TGTGCCAGCAGTGAAGCGACTAGCGTAGACAAAAACATTCAGTACTTC. Using reference TRBV2 and TRBJ2-4 for the parts outside the CDR3, the full variable domain is EPEVTQTPSHQVTQMGQEVILRCVPISNHLYFYWYRQILGQKVEFLVSFYNNEISEKSEIFDDQFSVERPDGSNFTLKIRSTKLEDSAMYFCASSEATSVDKNIQYFGAGTRLSVL.